This T cell receptor (beta chain) was captured in a study of cytomegalovirus exposure and HLA in healthy donors. Sequencing was performed with immunoSEQ multiplex PCR; in TCRdb, only in-frame clones are kept and a portion is missing. This table holds about 120,000 clones, under 90% found once. V lost 4 bases, J lost 4 bases, and 13 bases lay in between. Germline V lookup: CDR1 SGHNT, CDR2 YENEEA. The length of the CDR3 is 14 residues. The rearrangement uses TRBV11-3 and TRBJ1-2; no clear D. This sequence was found in a woman in her 30s in good health and CMV-seronegative. Sequencing was carried out using PBMCs. DNA of the CDR3: TGTGCCAGCAGCTCACCCCGGGGTGGCTATGGCTACACCTTC. Its translation: CASSSPRGGYGYTF.